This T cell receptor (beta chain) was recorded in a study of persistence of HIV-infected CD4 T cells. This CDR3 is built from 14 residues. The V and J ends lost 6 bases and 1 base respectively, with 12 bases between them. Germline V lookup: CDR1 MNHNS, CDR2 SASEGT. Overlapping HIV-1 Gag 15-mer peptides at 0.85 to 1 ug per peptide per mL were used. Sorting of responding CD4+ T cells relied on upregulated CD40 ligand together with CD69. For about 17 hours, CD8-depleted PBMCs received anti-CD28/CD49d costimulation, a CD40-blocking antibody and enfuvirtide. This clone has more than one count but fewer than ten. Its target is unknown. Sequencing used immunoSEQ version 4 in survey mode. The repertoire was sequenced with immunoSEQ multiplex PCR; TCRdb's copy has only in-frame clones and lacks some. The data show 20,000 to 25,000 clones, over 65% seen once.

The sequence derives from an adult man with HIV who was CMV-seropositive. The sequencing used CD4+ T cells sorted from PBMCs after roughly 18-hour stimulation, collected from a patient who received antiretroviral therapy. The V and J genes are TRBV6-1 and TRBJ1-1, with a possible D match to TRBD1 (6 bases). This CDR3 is CASRRQETNTEAFF. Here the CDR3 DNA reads TGTGCCAGCAGAAGACAGGAAACGAACACTGAAGCTTTCTTT.